The text below deals with one TCR beta chain. Antigen unknown. CDR1 and CDR2 (germline): MNHEY, SVGAGI. This CDR3 region has 13 residues. Trimming removed 5 bases from V and 4 bases from J, with 11 bases in between. The data belong to a study of T cell responses to AZD1222 COVID-19 vaccine. Study-level points and caveats: Reportedly, nearly half the spike-specific TCRs target unmutated variant regions. Regions 160-218 and 743-854 held dominance among vaccine-associated CD4 TCRs, which spanned spike. The donors showed a predominance of white British ancestry and of females, with possible underestimation of clonal diversity.

Data came from immunoSEQ multiplex PCR; TCRdb stores just in-frame clones and leaves some out. The table has under 150,000 clones, roughly 92% seen once. This receptor was identified in an adult in good health. Specimen: peripheral blood, collected on day 0 of AZD1222 vaccination. The chain carries TRBV6-5 and TRBJ1-1; possible D gene TRBD1, 5 bases. This chain's CDR3 is CASSPGWRTEAFF. The CDR3 DNA reads TGTGCCAGCAGTCCAGGGTGGCGCACTGAAGCTTTCTTT.